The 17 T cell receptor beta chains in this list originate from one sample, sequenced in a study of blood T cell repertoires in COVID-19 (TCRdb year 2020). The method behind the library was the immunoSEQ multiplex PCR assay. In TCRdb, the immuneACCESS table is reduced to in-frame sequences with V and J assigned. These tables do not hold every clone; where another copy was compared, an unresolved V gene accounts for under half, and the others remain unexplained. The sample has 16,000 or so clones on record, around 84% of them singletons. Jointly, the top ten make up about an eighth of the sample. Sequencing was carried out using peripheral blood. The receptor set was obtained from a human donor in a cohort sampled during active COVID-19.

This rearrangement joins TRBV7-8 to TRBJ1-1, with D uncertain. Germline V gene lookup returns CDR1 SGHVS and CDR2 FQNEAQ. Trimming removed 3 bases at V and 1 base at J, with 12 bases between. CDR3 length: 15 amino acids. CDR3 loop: CASSLVTTRNTEAFF. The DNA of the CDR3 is TGTGCCAGCAGCTTGGTGACAACTCGGAACACTGAAGCTTTCTTT.

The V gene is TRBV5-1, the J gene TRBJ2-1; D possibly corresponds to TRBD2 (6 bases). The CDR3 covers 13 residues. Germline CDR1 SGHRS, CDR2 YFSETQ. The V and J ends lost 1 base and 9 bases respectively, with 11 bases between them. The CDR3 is CASSLSGVTEQFF. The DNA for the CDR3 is TGCGCCAGCAGCTTGTCGGGGGTGACTGAGCAGTTCTTC.

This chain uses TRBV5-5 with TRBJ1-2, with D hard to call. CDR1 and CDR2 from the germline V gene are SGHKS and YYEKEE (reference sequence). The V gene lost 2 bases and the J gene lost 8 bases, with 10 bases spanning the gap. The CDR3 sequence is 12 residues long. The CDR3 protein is CASSFEGSGYTF. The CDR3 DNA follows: TGTGCCAGCAGCTTTGAGGGCAGCGGCTACACCTTC.

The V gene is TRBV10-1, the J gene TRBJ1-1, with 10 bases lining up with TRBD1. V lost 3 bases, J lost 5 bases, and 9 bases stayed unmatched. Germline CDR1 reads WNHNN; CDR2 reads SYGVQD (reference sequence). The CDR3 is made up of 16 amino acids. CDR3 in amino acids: CASSDSSGTGVTEAFF. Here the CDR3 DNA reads TGCGCCAGCAGTGACTCCTCTGGGACAGGGGTGACTGAAGCTTTCTTT.

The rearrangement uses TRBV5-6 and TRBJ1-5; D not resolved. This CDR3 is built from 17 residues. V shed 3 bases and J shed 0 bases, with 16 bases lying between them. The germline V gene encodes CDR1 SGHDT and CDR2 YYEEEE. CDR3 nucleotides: TGTGCCAGCAGCTCTTTCGGGCGCGGGGATAGCAATCAGCCCCAGCATTTT. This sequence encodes CASSSFGRGDSNQPQHF.

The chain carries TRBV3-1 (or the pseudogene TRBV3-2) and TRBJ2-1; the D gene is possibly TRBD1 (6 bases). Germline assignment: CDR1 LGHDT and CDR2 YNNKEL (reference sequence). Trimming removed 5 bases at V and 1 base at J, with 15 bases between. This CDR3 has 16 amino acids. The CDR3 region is CASSSNRGGSYNEQFF. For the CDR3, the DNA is TGTGCCAGCAGCTCAAATCGAGGGGGATCCTACAATGAGCAGTTCTTC.

The DNA for the CDR3 is TGCGCCAGCAGCTGGACAAATCAAGAGACCCAGTACTTC. As protein: CASSWTNQETQYF. The chain carries TRBV5-1 and TRBJ2-5; D perhaps matches TRBD1 (5 bases). This CDR3 is 13 amino acids long. Germline V lookup: CDR1 SGHRS, CDR2 YFSETQ. V lost 3 bases and J 2 bases, leaving 8 bases between the germline ends. Looking up the rest from reference TRBV5-1 and TRBJ2-5 gives the full variable domain: KAGVTQTPRYLIKTRGQQVTLSCSPISGHRSVSWYQQTPGQGLQFLFEYFSETQRNKGNFPGRFSGRQFSNSRSEMNVSTLELGDSALYLCASSWTNQETQYFGPGTRLLVL.

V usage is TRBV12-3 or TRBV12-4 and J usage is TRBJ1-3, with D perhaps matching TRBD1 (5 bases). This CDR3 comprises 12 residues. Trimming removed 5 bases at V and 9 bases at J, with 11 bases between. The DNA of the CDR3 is TGTGCCAGCAGTCCGGGGACTTTCACCATATATTTT. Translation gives CASSPGTFTIYF.

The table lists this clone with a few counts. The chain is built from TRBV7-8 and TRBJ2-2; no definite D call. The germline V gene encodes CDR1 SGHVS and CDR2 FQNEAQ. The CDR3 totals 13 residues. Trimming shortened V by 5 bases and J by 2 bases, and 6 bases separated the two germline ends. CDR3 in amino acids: CASSRHNTGELFF. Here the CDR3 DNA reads TGTGCCAGCAGCAGACATAACACCGGGGAGCTGTTTTTT.

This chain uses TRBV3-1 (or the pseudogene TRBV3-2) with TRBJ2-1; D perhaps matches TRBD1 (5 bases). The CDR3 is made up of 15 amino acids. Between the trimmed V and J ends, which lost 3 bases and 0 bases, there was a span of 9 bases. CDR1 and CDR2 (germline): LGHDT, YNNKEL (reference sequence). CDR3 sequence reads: CASSQGPSSYNEQFF. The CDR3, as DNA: TGTGCCAGCAGCCAGGGGCCCAGCTCCTACAATGAGCAGTTCTTC.

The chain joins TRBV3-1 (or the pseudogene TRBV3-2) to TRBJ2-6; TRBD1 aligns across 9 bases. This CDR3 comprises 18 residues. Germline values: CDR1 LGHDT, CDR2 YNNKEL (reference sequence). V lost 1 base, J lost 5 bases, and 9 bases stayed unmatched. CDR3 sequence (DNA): TGTGCCAGCAGCCAAGGGGACAGGGTTCCGACCTGGGCCAACGTCCTGACTTTC. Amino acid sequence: CASSQGDRVPTWANVLTF.

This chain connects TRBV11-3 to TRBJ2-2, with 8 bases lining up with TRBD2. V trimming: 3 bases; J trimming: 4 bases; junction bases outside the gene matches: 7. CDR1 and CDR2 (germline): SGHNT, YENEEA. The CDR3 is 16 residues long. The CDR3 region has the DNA TGTGCCAGCAGCTTTCTAGCGGGCGAACTCACCGGGGAGCTGTTTTTT. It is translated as CASSFLAGELTGELFF.

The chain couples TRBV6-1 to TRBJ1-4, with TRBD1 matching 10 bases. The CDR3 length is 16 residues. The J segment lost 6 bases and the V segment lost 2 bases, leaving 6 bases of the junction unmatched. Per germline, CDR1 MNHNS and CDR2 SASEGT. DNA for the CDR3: TGTGCCAGCAGTGAACACAGGGGGACAGGGGATGAAAAACTGTTTTTT. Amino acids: CASSEHRGTGDEKLFF.

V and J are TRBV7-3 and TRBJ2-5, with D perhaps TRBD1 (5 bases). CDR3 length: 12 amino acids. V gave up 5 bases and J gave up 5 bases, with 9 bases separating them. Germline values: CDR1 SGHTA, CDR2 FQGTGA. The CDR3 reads CASSHGAETQYF. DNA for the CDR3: TGTGCCAGCAGCCATGGGGCGGAGACCCAGTACTTC.

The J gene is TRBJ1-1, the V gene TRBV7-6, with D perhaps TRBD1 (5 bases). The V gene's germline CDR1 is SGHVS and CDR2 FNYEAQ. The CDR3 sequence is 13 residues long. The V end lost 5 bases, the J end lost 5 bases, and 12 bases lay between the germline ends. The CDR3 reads CASSPGGETEAFF. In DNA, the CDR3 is TGTGCCAGCAGCCCCGGGGGGGAGACTGAAGCTTTCTTT. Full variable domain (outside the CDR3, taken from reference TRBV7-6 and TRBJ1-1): GAGVSQSPRYKVTKRGQDVALRCDPISGHVSLYWYRQALGQGPEFLTYFNYEAQQDKSGLPNDRFSAERPEGSISTLTIQRTEQRDSAMYRCASSPGGETEAFFGQGTRLTVV.

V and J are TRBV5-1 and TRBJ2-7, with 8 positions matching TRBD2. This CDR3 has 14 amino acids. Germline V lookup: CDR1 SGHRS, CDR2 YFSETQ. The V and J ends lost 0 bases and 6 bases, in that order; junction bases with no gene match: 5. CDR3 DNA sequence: TGCGCCAGCAGCTTGGAACTAGCGGACTTCGAGCAGTACTTC. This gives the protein CASSLELADFEQYF.

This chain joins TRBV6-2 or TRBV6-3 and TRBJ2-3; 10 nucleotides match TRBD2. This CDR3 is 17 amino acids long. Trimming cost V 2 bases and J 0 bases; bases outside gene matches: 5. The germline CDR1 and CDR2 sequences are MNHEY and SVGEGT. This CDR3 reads CASSYPPLAGSTDTQYF. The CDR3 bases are TGTGCCAGCAGTTACCCCCCACTAGCGGGGAGCACAGATACGCAGTATTTT.